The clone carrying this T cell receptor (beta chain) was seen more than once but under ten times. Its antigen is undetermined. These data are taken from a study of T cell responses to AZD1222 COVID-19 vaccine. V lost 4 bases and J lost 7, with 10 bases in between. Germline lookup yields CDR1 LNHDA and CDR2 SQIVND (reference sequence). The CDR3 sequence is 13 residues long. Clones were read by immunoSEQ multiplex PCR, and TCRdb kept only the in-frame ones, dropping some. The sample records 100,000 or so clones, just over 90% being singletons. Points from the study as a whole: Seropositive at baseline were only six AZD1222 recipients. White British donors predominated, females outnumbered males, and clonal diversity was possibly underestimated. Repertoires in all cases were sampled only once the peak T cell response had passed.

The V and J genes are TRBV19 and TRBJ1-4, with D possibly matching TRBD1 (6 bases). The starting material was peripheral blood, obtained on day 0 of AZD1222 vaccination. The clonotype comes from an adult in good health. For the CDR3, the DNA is TGTGCCAGTAGTAGGCCCAGGGGTGAAAAACTGTTTTTT. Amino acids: CASSRPRGEKLFF.